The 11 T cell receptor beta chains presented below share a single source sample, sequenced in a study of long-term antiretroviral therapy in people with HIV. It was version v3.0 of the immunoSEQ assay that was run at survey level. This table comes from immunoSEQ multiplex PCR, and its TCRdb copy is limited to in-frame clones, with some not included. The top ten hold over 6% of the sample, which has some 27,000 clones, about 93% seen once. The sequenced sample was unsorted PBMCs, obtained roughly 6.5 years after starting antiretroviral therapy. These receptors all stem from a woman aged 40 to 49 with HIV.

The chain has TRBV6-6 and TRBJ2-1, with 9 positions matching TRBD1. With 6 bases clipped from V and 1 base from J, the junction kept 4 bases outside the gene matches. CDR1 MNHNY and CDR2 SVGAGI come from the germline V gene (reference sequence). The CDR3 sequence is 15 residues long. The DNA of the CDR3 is TGTGCCAGCAGAGAACAGGGGGCGTCCTACAATGAGCAGTTCTTC. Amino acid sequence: CASREQGASYNEQFF.

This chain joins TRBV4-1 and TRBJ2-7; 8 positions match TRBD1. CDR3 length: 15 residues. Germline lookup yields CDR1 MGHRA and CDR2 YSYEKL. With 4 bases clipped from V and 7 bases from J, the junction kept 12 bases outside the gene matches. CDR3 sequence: CASSLGPQGAGEQYF. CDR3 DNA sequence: TGCGCCAGCAGCCTAGGGCCGCAGGGGGCAGGGGAGCAGTACTTC.

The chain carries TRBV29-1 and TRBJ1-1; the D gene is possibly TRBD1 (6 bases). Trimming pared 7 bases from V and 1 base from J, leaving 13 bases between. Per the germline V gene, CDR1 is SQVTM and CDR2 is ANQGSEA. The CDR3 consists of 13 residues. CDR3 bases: TGCAGCGCCTTCGGGGGGCGGAACACTGAAGCTTTCTTT. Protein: CSAFGGRNTEAFF.

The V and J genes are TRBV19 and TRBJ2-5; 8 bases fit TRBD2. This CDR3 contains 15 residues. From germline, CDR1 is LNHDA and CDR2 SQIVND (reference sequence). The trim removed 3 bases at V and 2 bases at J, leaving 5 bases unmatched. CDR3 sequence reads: CASSILAGRQETQYF. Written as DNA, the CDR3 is TGTGCCAGTAGTATCCTAGCGGGCCGGCAAGAGACCCAGTACTTC.

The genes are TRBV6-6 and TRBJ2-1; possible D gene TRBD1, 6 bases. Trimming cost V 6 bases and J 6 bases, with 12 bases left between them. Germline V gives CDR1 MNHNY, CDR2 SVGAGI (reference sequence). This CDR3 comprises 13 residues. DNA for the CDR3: TGTGCCAGCAGACTGGGACAACGCAATGAGCAGTTCTTC. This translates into CASRLGQRNEQFF.

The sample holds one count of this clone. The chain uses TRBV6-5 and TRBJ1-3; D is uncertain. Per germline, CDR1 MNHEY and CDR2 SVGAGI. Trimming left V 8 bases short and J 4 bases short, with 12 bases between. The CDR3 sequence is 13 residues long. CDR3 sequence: CASGRAGGNTIYF. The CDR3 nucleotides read TGTGCCAGCGGTCGCGCCGGGGGAAACACCATATATTTT.

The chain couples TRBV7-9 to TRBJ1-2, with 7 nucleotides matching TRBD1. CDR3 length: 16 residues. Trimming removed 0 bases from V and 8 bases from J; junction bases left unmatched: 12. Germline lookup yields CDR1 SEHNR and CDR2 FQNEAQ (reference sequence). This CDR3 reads CASSLAGSNRGLGYTF. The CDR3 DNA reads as TGTGCCAGCAGCTTAGCGGGATCGAACAGGGGACTGGGCTACACCTTC.

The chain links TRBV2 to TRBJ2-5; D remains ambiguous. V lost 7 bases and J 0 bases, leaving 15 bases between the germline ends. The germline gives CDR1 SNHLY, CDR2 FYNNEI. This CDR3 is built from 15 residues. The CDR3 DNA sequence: TGTGCCAGCAAGCTCCAAGGATTTGACCAAGAGACCCAGTACTTC. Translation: CASKLQGFDQETQYF.

The CDR3 nucleotides read TGCGCCAGCAGCCAAGATCTTTTTGCTGTCTACGAGCAGTACTTC. Translating gives CASSQDLFAVYEQYF. This chain links TRBV4-3 with TRBJ2-7; no definite D call. This CDR3 has 15 residues. Trimming left V 0 bases short and J 3 bases short, with 12 bases between. Germline lookup yields CDR1 LGHNA and CDR2 YSLEER.

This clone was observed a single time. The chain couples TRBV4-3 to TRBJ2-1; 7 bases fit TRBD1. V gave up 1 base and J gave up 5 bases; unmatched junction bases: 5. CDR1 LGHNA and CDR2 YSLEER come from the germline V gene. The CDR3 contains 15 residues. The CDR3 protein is CASSQVPGQNNEQFF. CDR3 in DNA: TGCGCCAGCAGCCAAGTGCCGGGACAGAACAATGAGCAGTTCTTC.

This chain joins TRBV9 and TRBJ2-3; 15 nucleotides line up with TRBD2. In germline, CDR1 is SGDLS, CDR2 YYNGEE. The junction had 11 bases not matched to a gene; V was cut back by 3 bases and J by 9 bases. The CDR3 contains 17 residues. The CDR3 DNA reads TGTGCCAGCAGCGCCCGGACTAGCGGGGGGGATTCTGTCACGCAGTATTTT. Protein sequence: CASSARTSGGDSVTQYF.